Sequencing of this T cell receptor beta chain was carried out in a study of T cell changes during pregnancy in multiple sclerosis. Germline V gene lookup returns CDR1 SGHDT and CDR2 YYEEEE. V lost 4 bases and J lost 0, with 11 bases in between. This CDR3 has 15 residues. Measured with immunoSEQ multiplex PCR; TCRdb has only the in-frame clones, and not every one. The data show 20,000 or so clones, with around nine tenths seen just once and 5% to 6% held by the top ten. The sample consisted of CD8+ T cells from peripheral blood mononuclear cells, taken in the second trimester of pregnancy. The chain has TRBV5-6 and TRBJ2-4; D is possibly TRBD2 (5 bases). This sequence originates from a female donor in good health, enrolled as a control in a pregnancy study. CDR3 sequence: CASSPVEEAKNIQYF. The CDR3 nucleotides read TGTGCCAGCAGCCCCGTGGAGGAAGCCAAAAACATTCAGTACTTC.